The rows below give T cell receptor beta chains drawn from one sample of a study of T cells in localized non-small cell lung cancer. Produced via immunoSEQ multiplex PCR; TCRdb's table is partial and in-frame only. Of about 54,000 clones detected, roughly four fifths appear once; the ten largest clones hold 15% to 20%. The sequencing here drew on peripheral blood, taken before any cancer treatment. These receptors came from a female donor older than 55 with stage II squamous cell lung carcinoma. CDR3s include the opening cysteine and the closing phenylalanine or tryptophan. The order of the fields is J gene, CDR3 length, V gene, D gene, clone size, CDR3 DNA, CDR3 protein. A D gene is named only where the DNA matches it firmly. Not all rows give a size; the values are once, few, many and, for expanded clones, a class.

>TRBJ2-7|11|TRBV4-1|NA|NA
TGCGCCAGCAGCCTCGGCTACGAGCAGTACTTC
CASSLGYEQYF
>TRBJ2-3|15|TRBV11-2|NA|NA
TGTGCCAGCAGCTTAGTTGGGGGTTACCCAGATACGCAGTATTTT
CASSLVGGYPDTQYF
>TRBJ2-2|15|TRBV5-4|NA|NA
TGTGCCAGCAGCTTATCCGGGGGAGCGGCCGGGGAGCTGTTTTTT
CASSLSGGAAGELFF
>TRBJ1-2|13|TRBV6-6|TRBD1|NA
TGTGCCAGCAATTTCGACAGGGACTATGGCTACACCTTC
CASNFDRDYGYTF
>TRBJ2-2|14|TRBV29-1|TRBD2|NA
TGCAGCGCTTCGGGAGGGGCCGTCACCGGGGAGCTGTTTTTT
CSASGGAVTGELFF
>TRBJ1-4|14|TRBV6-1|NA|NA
TGTGCCAGCAGTGATTGGGGGGCCTGGGAAAAACTGTTTTTT
CASSDWGAWEKLFF
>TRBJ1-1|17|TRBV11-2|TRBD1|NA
TGTGCCAGCAGCTTAGAGTCCAGGGGGCTAGTTAACACTGAAGCTTTCTTT
CASSLESRGLVNTEAFF
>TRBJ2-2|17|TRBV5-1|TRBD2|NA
TGCGCCAGCAGCTTGGCCCTAGCGGGGGGAAACACCGGGGAGCTGTTTTTT
CASSLALAGGNTGELFF
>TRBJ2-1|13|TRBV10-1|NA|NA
TGCGCCAGCAGCCCGTCCTACTACAATGAGCAGTTCTTC
CASSPSYYNEQFF
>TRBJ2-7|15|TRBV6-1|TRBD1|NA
TGTGCCAGCAGTCAGGACGGACAGGCGGCCTACGAGCAGTACTTC
CASSQDGQAAYEQYF
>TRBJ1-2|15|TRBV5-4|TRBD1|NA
TGTGCCAGCAGCCCGCCAGGGGGTGGGCGGAATGGCTACACCTTC
CASSPPGGGRNGYTF
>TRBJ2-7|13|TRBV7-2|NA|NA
TGTGCCAGCAGCTTAGACCCCCGAGTGGAGCAGTACTTC
CASSLDPRVEQYF
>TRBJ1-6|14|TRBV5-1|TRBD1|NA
TGCGCCAGCAGCGGGGGGACAGTCAATTCACCCCTCCACTTT
CASSGGTVNSPLHF
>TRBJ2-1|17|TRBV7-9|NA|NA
TGTGCCAGCAGACCCCCCCTTGGTCCGCCTGGGTGGGATGAGCAGTTCTTC
CASRPPLGPPGWDEQFF
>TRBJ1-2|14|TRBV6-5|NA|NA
TGTGCCAGCAGTTTGAGGCAGCGAGGCTATGGCTACACCTTC
CASSLRQRGYGYTF
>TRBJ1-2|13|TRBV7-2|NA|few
TGTGCCAGCAGCGGGACATCTGACTATGGCTACACCTTC
CASSGTSDYGYTF
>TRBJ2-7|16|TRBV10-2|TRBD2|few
TGCGCCAGCAGTAGCTTTGGGGGGGGAAGAATCGACGAGCAGTACTTC
CASSSFGGGRIDEQYF
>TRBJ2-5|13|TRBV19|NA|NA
TGTGCCAGTAGTGAAGGGAAATGGGAGACCCAGTACTTC
CASSEGKWETQYF
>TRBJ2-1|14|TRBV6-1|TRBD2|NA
TGTGCCAGCAGTGTTGGCGGGGGGGCGAATGAGCAGTTCTTC
CASSVGGGANEQFF
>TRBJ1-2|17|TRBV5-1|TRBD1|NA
TGCGCCAGCAGCTTGGATGTCAGGGGGACGTTTAACTATGGCTACACCTTC
CASSLDVRGTFNYGYTF
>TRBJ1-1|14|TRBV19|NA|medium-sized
TGTGCCAGTAGTATTCGCAGGGGGAACACTGAAGCTTTCTTT
CASSIRRGNTEAFF
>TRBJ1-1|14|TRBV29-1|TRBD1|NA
TGCAGCGTTGACCAGGGGGCGACCGGCACTGAAGCTTTCTTT
CSVDQGATGTEAFF
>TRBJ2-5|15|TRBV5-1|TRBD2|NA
TGCGCCAGCAGCTGGCGGGGGGGCATCGAAGAGACCCAGTACTTC
CASSWRGGIEETQYF
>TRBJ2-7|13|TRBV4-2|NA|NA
TGTGCCAGCAGCCAAGATTCAGGCTACGAGCAGTACTTC
CASSQDSGYEQYF
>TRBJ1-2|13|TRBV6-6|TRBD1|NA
TGTGCCAGCAGTTTACAGGGGATAGGTGGCTACACCTTC
CASSLQGIGGYTF
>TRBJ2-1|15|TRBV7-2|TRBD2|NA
TGTGCCAGCAGTTCGCGGACTAGCGGGGGGTATGAGCAGTTCTTC
CASSSRTSGGYEQFF
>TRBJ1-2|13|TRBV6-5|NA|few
TGTGCCAGCAGTTCCGCGGGGAGCTATGGCTACACCTTC
CASSSAGSYGYTF
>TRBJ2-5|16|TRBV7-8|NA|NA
TGTGCCAGCAGCTTACCTAAGACTAGGAGTCTTGAGACCCAGTACTTC
CASSLPKTRSLETQYF
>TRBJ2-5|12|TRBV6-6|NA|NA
TGTGCCAGCGGCGGGGTAGTGGAGACCCAGTACTTC
CASGGVVETQYF
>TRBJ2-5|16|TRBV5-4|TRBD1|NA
TGTGCCAGCAGCCTGGCAAGGACAGGGGGCACGGAGACCCAGTACTTC
CASSLARTGGTETQYF
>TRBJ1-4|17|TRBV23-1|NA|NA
TGCGCCAGCAGTCGCCCTCAGAGGTCTCCCGGCGCGGAAAAACTGTTTTTT
CASSRPQRSPGAEKLFF
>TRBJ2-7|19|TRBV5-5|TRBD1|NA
TGTGCCAGCAGCTTGGTCCCGGGACAGGGGTTCTCGCCCACCTACGAGCAGTACTTC
CASSLVPGQGFSPTYEQYF
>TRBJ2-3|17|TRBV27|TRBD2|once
TGTGCCAGCAGTCCACTCGGACTAGCGGGGGGTCAGGATACGCAGTATTTT
CASSPLGLAGGQDTQYF
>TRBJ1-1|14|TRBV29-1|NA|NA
TGCAGCGTCCCCCTACAGGGCTCGACCACTGAAGCTTTCTTT
CSVPLQGSTTEAFF
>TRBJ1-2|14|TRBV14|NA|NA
TGTGCCAGCAGCCAAGATAGAAAGGCCTATGGCTACACCTTC
CASSQDRKAYGYTF
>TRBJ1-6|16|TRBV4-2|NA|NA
TGTGCCAGCAGCCAAGTTAGTGCAGCCTATAATTCACCCCTCCACTTT
CASSQVSAAYNSPLHF
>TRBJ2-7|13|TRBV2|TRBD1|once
TGTGCCAGCAGTGAGCCGACAGGGAACGAGCAGTACTTC
CASSEPTGNEQYF
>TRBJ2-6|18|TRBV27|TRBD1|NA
TGTGCCAGCAGTCGGGGGACAGGGGCCCACTCTGGGGCCAACGTCCTGACTTTC
CASSRGTGAHSGANVLTF
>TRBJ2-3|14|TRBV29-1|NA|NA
TGCAGCGTTGATGGGGGGGCTGGCACAGATACGCAGTATTTT
CSVDGGAGTDTQYF
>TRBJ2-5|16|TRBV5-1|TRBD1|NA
TGCGCCAGCAGCTTGGTAGGACAGGGTTATCCAGAGACCCAGTACTTC
CASSLVGQGYPETQYF
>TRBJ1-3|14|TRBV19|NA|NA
TGTGCCAGTAGTATGACACAGGGAAGAAACACCATATATTTT
CASSMTQGRNTIYF